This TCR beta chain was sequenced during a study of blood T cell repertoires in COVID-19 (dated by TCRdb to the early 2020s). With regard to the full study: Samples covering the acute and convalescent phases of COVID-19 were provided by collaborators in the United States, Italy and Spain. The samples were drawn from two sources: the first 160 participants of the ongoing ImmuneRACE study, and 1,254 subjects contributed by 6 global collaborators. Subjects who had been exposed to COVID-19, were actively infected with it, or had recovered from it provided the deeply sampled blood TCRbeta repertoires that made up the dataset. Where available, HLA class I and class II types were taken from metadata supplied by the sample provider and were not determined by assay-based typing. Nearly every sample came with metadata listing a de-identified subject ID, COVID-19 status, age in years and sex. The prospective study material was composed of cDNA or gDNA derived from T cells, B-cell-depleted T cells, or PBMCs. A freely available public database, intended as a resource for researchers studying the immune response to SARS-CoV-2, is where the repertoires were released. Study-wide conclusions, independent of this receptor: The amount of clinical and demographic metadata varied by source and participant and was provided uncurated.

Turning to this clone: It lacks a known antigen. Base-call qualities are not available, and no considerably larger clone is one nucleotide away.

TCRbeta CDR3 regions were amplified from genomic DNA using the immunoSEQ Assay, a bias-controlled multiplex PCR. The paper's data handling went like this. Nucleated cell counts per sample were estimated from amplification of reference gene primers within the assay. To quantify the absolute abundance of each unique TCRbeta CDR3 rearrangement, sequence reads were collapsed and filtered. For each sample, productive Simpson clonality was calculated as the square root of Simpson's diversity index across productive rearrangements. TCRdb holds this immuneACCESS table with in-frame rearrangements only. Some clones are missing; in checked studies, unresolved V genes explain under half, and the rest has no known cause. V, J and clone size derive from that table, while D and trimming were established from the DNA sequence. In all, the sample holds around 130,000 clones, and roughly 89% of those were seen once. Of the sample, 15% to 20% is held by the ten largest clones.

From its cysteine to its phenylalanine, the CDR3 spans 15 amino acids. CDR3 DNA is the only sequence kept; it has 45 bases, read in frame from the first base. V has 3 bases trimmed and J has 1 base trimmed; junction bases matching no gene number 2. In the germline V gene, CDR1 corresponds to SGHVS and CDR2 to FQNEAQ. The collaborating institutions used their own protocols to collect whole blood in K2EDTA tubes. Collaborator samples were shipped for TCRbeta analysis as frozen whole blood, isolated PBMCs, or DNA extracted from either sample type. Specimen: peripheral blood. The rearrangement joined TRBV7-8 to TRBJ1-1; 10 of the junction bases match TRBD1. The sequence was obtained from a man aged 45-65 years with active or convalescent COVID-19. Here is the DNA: TGTGCCAGCAGCTTTCGGACAGGGGGGAACACTGAAGCTTTCTTT. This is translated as CASSFRTGGNTEAFF.